This T cell receptor beta chain was profiled in a study of neurological immune-mediated disorders. This CDR3 has 14 residues. V lost 2 bases and J 5 bases, leaving 13 bases between the germline ends. Germline V gene data show CDR1 as MDHEN and CDR2 as SYDVKM. There are many counts of this clonotype. Over 170 million TCR-beta sequences from 15-18 subjects came out of each sequencing run. Each CDR3 protein is one row after TCRdb ran MiXCR on the 5' RACE reads. Among approximately 30,000 distinct CDR3 sequences listed, 20% to 25% were seen once. The sample was PBMCs. The chain employs TRBV28 and TRBJ2-7; no definite D call. The TCR comes from a woman aged 60-70 years in good health. The CDR3 sequence: CASSLLSMRDEQYF. The CDR3 DNA is TGTGCCAGCAGTTTACTAAGCATGAGAGACGAGCAGTACTTC.